One and the same sample provided the 29 T cell receptor beta chains below, sequenced in a study of CD8 T cells in ankylosing spondylitis. One entry per CDR3 protein, called by TCRdb with MiXCR from the 5' RACE reads. The sample yields some 130,000 distinct CDR3 sequences, 9.5% to 12% seen once. Sequencing used blood, either unsorted or a sorted T cell fraction (not recorded which). These receptors were obtained from a female donor with ankylosing spondylitis or in good health (not recorded which).

Ten or more counts support this clonotype. CDR3 DNA: TGTGCCAGCACCCAAATGGGACTAGCGGGCTTCATCGGGGAGCTGTTTTTT. Amino acid sequence: CASTQMGLAGFIGELFF. The genes are TRBV5-8 and TRBJ2-2; 12 positions match TRBD2. V shed 6 bases, J shed 7 bases, and the junction held 13 bases outside the gene matches. Germline V CDR1 and CDR2: SGHTS, YDEGEE. This CDR3 has 17 residues.

This clonotype was seen at least ten times. The V and J genes are TRBV5-3 and TRBJ2-3; D is ambiguous. TRBV5-3 is given ORF status, its function remaining uncertain. The germline V and J ends were trimmed by 4 bases and 2 bases, with 14 bases remaining between them. This CDR3 spans 15 amino acids. The CDR3 DNA follows: TGTGCCAGAAGCCCACATCCTGGGTTCACAGATACGCAGTATTTT. Amino acid sequence: CARSPHPGFTDTQYF.

This clonotype was detected ten times or more. The rearrangement joins TRBV4-1 to TRBJ2-7; D remains ambiguous. Trimming took off 0 bases at V and 10 bases at J, with 16 bases between the two ends. Germline V gene data show CDR1 as MGHRA and CDR2 as YSYEKL. This CDR3 contains 14 residues. The CDR3 reads CASSQEPGPQLQYF. Here the CDR3 DNA reads TGCGCCAGCAGCCAAGAACCAGGCCCCCAGTTACAGTACTTC.

This clonotype was seen only a few times. The CDR3 nucleotides read TGCAGTGCTAGTGGGACAGGGGGCGACGAGCAGTACTTC. This codes for CSASGTGGDEQYF. The rearrangement uses TRBV20-1 and TRBJ2-7; 12 bases match TRBD1. CDR1 DFQATT and CDR2 SNEGSKA come from the germline V gene (reference sequence). The CDR3 runs to 13 residues. The trim removed 3 bases at V and 5 bases at J, leaving 2 bases unmatched.

This clonotype was picked up many times. The chain uses TRBV20-1 and TRBJ1-1; D uncertain. Trimming pared 1 base from V and 1 base from J, leaving 4 bases between. Germline CDR1 reads DFQATT; CDR2 reads SNEGSKA (reference sequence). The CDR3 is 12 amino acids. CDR3: CSARGRNTEAFF. As DNA, the CDR3 is TGCAGTGCTAGAGGTCGGAACACTGAAGCTTTCTTT.

The chain joins TRBV7-9 to TRBJ2-7; no definite D call. Germline assignment: CDR1 SEHNR and CDR2 FQNEAQ (reference sequence). This CDR3 is built from 12 residues. With 6 bases removed from V and 2 bases from J, the gap between germline ends came to 8 bases. CDR3 sequence reads: CASRLNTYEQYF. CDR3 nucleotide sequence: TGTGCCAGCAGGTTGAATACCTACGAGCAGTACTTC. The full variable domain, with the rest looked up from reference TRBV7-9 and TRBJ2-7, is DTGVSQNPRHKITKRGQNVTFRCDPISEHNRLYWYRQTLGQGPEFLTYFQNEAQLEKSRLLSDRFSAERPKGSFSTLEIQRTEQGDSAMYLCASRLNTYEQYFGPGTRLTVT.

This clonotype appeared many times. The chain has TRBV12-3 or TRBV12-4 and TRBJ2-3, with TRBD2 identical over 9 bases. J gave up 4 bases and V 3 bases, and 11 bases lay outside the gene matches. The CDR3 is made up of 17 amino acids. The CDR3 nucleotides read TGTGCCAGCAGTTTTAGGCTAGCGGGGCTCGGGTCAGATACGCAGTATTTT. It yields the protein CASSFRLAGLGSDTQYF.

This clonotype was seen ten or more times. The rearrangement uses TRBV5-1 and TRBJ1-2; D not resolved. Germline CDR1 and CDR2: SGHRS and YFSETQ. Trimming took off 0 bases at V and 0 bases at J, with 3 bases between the two ends. The CDR3 extends over 13 amino acids. The CDR3 sequence: CASSLGANYGYTF. CDR3 nucleotides: TGCGCCAGCAGCTTGGGCGCTAACTATGGCTACACCTTC.

This clonotype has just a few counts. This rearrangement joins TRBV20-1 to TRBJ1-5, with no clear D. The CDR3 covers 14 residues. Looked up from germline, CDR1 is DFQATT and CDR2 is SNEGSKA (reference sequence). V shed 5 bases and J shed 11 bases, with 22 bases lying between them. This CDR3 reads CSAWTVSGVSTQHF. CDR3 nucleotide sequence: TGCAGTGCTTGGACGGTTAGTGGGGTGTCGACCCAGCATTTT.

This clonotype was seen repeatedly, ten times or more. This sequence joins TRBV5-1 and TRBJ2-5; maybe TRBD2 (6 bases). CDR1 is SGHRS and CDR2 is YFSETQ in the germline V gene. V lost 4 bases, J lost 2 bases, and 15 bases lay in between. The CDR3 consists of 15 residues. The CDR3 reads CASSVPGLHQETQYF. The CDR3 DNA is TGCGCCAGCAGCGTACCGGGACTGCATCAAGAGACCCAGTACTTC.

This clonotype was seen many times. The chain carries TRBV5-6 and TRBJ2-3; D is uncertain. Germline CDR1 SGHDT, CDR2 YYEEEE. The CDR3 consists of 13 residues. Trimming removed 4 bases from V and 0 bases from J, with 6 bases in between. The CDR3 sequence is CASSAASTDTQYF. The CDR3 DNA is TGTGCCAGCAGCGCCGCTAGCACAGATACGCAGTATTTT.

This clonotype showed up many times. V gene TRBV12-3 or TRBV12-4 combines with J gene TRBJ1-6; D is ambiguous. The CDR3 covers 15 residues. V dropped 7 bases and J dropped 0 bases, with 10 bases sitting between them. The CDR3 nucleotides are TGTGCCAGCACCGATGTGAGCTCCTATAATTCACCCCTCCACTTT. Translating gives CASTDVSSYNSPLHF.

This clonotype was counted many times. The gene calls are TRBV7-9 and TRBJ1-2; unclear D gene. CDR1 and CDR2 from the germline V gene are SEHNR and FQNEAQ (reference sequence). Between the trimmed V and J ends, which lost 5 bases and 7 bases, there was a span of 11 bases. This CDR3 contains 12 residues. The CDR3 DNA reads as TGTGCCAGCAGCCCCGACCCAAGTGGCTACACCTTC. Translated: CASSPDPSGYTF.

The rearrangement links TRBV7-2 to TRBJ2-7; perhaps TRBD1 as D (6 bases). The CDR3 is 14 residues long. The ends were cut back, 5 bases at V and 0 bases at J, with 11 bases in the middle. Germline CDR1 is SGHTA and CDR2 is FQGNSA. CDR3 sequence (DNA): TGTGCCAGCAGCCCGCGGACAGCCTCCTACGAGCAGTACTTC. This gives the protein CASSPRTASYEQYF.

This clonotype has more than one count but fewer than ten. With a much larger clone just one base away, this may be a read error. The rearrangement joins TRBV20-1 to TRBJ2-1; 8 bases match TRBD2. This CDR3 is built from 18 residues. Per the germline V gene, CDR1 is DFQATT and CDR2 is SNEGSKA (reference sequence). The CDR3 DNA follows: TGCAGTGCTAGAGATTCGGGGGGGACCTATCCTCCTTACAATAAGCAGTTCTTC. It translates to CSARDSGGTYPPYNKQFF.

In its sample, this clonotype was seen a few times. V and J are TRBV5-6 and TRBJ2-7, with a tentative D call TRBD2 (5 bases). The CDR3 extends over 14 amino acids. From germline, CDR1 is SGHDT and CDR2 YYEEEE. Trimming stripped 0 bases from V and 2 bases from J, with 9 bases between. CDR3 sequence (DNA): TGTGCCAGCAGCTTGGGTTACGGGGCCTACGAGCAGTACTTC. Its translation is CASSLGYGAYEQYF.

To note about this clonotype: Germline and junction disagree at one end, which may indicate a read error. V is TRBV9 and J is TRBJ2-7; the D gene is possibly TRBD1 (6 bases). Germline V gene data show CDR1 as SGDLS and CDR2 as YYNGEE. There are 14 residues in the CDR3. CDR3 coding DNA: TGTGCCAGCAGTGCTAGGCTGGACAGCTACGAGCAGTGCTTC. This codes for CASSARLDSYEQCF.

CDR3 sequence: CASSPQLAGGRTQYF. The CDR3, as DNA: TGTGCCAGCAGCCCTCAACTAGCGGGGGGGCGAACCCAGTACTTC. This chain uses TRBV28 with TRBJ2-5, with TRBD2 identical over 13 bases. V gave up 6 bases and J gave up 8 bases; unmatched junction bases: 9. Germline V gives CDR1 MDHEN, CDR2 SYDVKM. CDR3 size: 15 residues.

With respect to this clonotype: This sequence may be a read error, since a much larger clone differs from it by one base. This chain connects TRBV6-1 to TRBJ1-2; D ambiguous. The CDR3 is 13 residues long. Trimming removed 5 bases at V and 5 bases at J, with 12 bases between. Germline CDR1 reads MNHNS; CDR2 reads SASEGT. The CDR3: CASSLNGWYGYTF. In nucleotides, the CDR3 is TGTGCCAGCAGTCTTAACGGATGGTATGGCTACACCTTC.

V is TRBV20-1 and J is TRBJ2-1, with D tentatively TRBD1 or TRBD2 (5 bases each). The CDR3 runs 14 residues. Trimming shortened V by 8 bases and J by 0 bases, and 14 bases separated the two germline ends. CDR1 is DFQATT, CDR2 SNEGSKA, per germline (reference sequence). CDR3 residues: CSTEGLRSYNEQFF. In nucleotides, the CDR3 is TGCAGTACCGAGGGGCTACGCTCCTACAATGAGCAGTTCTTC.

This clonotype has at least ten counts. The chain has TRBV7-8 and TRBJ2-7, with D unresolved. The germline V gene has CDR1 SGHVS and CDR2 FQNEAQ. CDR3 length: 11 residues. The ends were cut back, 0 bases at V and 9 bases at J, with 6 bases in the middle. DNA for the CDR3: TGTGCCAGCAGCTTAGCGGGGTGGCAGTACTTC. Translated: CASSLAGWQYF.

The rearrangement links TRBV29-1 to TRBJ1-1, with a weak D call TRBD1 (5 bases). The germline V gene encodes CDR1 SQVTM and CDR2 ANQGSEA. This CDR3 comprises 12 residues. Trimming took off 7 bases at V and 2 bases at J, with 11 bases between the two ends. This CDR3 is CSGRDLNTEAFF. In nucleotides, the CDR3 is TGCAGCGGCAGGGACTTAAACACTGAAGCTTTCTTT.

A word on this clonotype: Mismatch with germline at one junction end may stem from a read error. The V and J genes are TRBV12-3 or TRBV12-4 and TRBJ1-1; D possibly corresponds to TRBD1 (5 bases). CDR3 length: 15 amino acids. This CDR3 reads CASSLARQGDTEALF. The CDR3 DNA reads TGTGCCAGCAGTTTAGCGCGGCAGGGAGACACTGAAGCTCTCTTT.

This clonotype was detected only a few times. This sequence joins TRBV6-2 or TRBV6-3 and TRBJ2-3; D not certain. Trimming took off 4 bases at V and 3 bases at J, with 8 bases between the two ends. CDR1 is MNHEY and CDR2 is SVGEGT in the germline V gene. The CDR3 is 13 residues long. The CDR3 DNA reads as TGTGCCAGCAGTTTTTATCCGACAGATACGCAGTATTTT. Translating it yields CASSFYPTDTQYF.

The genes are TRBV6-4 and TRBJ2-1, with 10 bases aligning to TRBD1. J gave up 4 bases and V 6 bases, and 6 bases lay outside the gene matches. The CDR3 covers 15 residues. Germline V lookup: CDR1 MRHNA, CDR2 SNTAGT. CDR3 DNA sequence: TGTGCCAGCAGCGGCGACAGGGGGCCATACAATGAGCAGTTCTTC. This codes for CASSGDRGPYNEQFF.

In its sample, this clonotype was seen many times. V gene TRBV5-1 combines with J gene TRBJ1-2; D gene uncertain. CDR1 is SGHRS and CDR2 is YFSETQ in the germline V gene. V was clipped by 1 base and J by 7 bases, with 11 bases between them. CDR3 length: 13 amino acids. The CDR3 region is CASSLSSAGGYTF. Here the CDR3 DNA reads TGCGCCAGCAGCTTGTCGTCTGCGGGTGGCTACACCTTC.

This clonotype was seen at least ten times. The V gene is TRBV12-3 or TRBV12-4, the J gene TRBJ2-3, with 7 bases identical to TRBD1. The V segment lost 5 bases and the J segment 12 bases; nucleotides outside the gene matches: 11. The length of the CDR3 is 13 residues. The CDR3 spells CASSQPDREAQYF. The CDR3 DNA reads TGTGCCAGCAGTCAACCTGACAGGGAAGCCCAGTATTTT.

This clonotype was seen at least ten times. The chain couples TRBV3-1 to TRBJ2-7; no reliable D call. Germline CDR1 LGHDT, CDR2 YNNKEL (reference sequence). V shed 4 bases and J shed 0 bases, with 13 bases lying between them. This CDR3 spans 15 amino acids. CDR3 sequence reads: CASSPSARSSYEQYF. CDR3 sequence (DNA): TGTGCCAGCAGCCCCTCCGCTAGAAGCTCCTACGAGCAGTACTTC.

For this clonotype: A much larger clone lies one base from this, so it may be a read error. The conserved final phenylalanine or tryptophan is absent from the CDR3, which likely points to a read error. This sequence joins TRBV2 and TRBJ2-5; D is uncertain. The germline V gene has CDR1 SNHLY and CDR2 FYNNEI. This CDR3 is 11 amino acids long. V dropped 4 bases and J dropped 7 bases, with 7 bases sitting between them. CDR3 sequence: CASSGGSTQYL. CDR3 DNA: TGTGCCAGCAGTGGAGGTTCGACCCAGTACTTA.